This entry describes one TCR beta chain. Antigen unknown. Generated by immunoSEQ multiplex PCR, the TCRdb table keeps only in-frame clones and is missing some. The sample carries about 120,000 clones, 88% recorded once. The record originates from a study of T cell responses to AZD1222 COVID-19 vaccine. General study findings and limits: Regions 160-218 and 743-854 held dominance among vaccine-associated CD4 TCRs, which spanned spike.

The origin of this receptor is an adult in good health. The specimen comprised peripheral blood, sampled on day 0 of AZD1222 vaccination.

The CDR3 here is CASRASYEQYF. The CDR3 nucleotides read TGTGCCAGCAGGGCTTCCTACGAGCAGTACTTC. This chain links TRBV28 with TRBJ2-7; D is undetermined. This CDR3 contains 11 residues. The V end lost 6 bases, the J end lost 1 base, and 4 bases lay between the germline ends. Looked up from germline, CDR1 is MDHEN and CDR2 is SYDVKM. The variable domain in full, with the rest retrieved from reference TRBV28 and TRBJ2-7, is DVKVTQSSRYLVKRTGEKVFLECVQDMDHENMFWYRQDPGLGLRLIYFSYDVKMKEKGDIPEGYSVSREKKERFSLILESASTNQTSMYLCASRASYEQYFGPGTRLTVT.